This T cell receptor (beta chain) originates from a study of T cells in localized non-small cell lung cancer. Overall study findings and caveats: Uninvolved adjacent lung had higher T cell clonality than tumor and all other tissues. Appearances in adjacent lung were noted for a median 57 of the top 100 tumor clones.

Clones were sequenced by immunoSEQ multiplex PCR, and TCRdb holds only the in-frame ones, with some missing. The table lists about 33,000 clones, approximately 92% of them singletons. Regarding this clone: Its antigen is not known.

The receptor was isolated from a female donor older than 55 with stage I lung adenocarcinoma. Sequenced here: peripheral blood, sampled before any cancer treatment.

The CDR3 nucleotides are TGTGCCAGCAGCTTGGCCAGGACAGGGGTTCAGCCCCAGCATTTT. Protein sequence: CASSLARTGVQPQHF. The chain combines TRBV5-8 with TRBJ1-5; 9 bases line up with TRBD1. The CDR3 totals 15 residues. Germline CDR1 is SGHTS and CDR2 is YDEGEE. Trimming took 0 bases from V and 6 from J; bases not matched to a gene: 4.